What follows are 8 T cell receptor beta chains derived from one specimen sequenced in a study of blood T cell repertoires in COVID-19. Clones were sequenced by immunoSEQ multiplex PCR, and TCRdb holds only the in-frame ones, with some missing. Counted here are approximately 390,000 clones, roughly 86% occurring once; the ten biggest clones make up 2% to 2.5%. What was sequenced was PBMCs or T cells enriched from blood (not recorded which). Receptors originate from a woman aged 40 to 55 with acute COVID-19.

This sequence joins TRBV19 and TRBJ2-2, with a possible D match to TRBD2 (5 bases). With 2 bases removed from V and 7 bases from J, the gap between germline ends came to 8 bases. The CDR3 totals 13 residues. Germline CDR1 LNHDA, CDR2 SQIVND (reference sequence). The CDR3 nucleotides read TGTGCCAGTAGTATATCGGGGAGCGGGGAGCTGTTTTTT. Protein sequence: CASSISGSGELFF.

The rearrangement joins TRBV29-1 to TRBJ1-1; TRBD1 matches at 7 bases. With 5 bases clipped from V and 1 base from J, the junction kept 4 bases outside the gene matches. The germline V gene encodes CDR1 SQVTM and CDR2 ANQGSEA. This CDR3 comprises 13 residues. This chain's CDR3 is CSVRQGRNTEAFF. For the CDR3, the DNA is TGCAGCGTTCGACAGGGCAGGAACACTGAAGCTTTCTTT. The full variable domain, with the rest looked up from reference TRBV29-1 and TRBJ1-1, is SAVISQKPSRDICQRGTSLTIQCQVDSQVTMMFWYRQQPGQSLTLIATANQGSEATYESGFVIDKFPISRPNLTFSTLTVSNMSPEDSSIYLCSVRQGRNTEAFFGQGTRLTVV.

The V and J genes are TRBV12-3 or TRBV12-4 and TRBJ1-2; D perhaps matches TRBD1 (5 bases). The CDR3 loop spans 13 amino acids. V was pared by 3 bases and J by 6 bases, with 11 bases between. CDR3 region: CASSLPGGHGYTF. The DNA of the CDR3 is TGTGCCAGCAGTTTGCCGGGGGGTCATGGCTACACCTTC.

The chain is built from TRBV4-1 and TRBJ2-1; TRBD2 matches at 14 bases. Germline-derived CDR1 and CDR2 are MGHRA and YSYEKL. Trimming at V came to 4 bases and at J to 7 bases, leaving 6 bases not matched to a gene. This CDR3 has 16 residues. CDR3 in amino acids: CASSRSGLAGENEQFF. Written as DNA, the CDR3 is TGCGCCAGCAGCCGCTCGGGACTAGCGGGGGAAAATGAGCAGTTCTTC.

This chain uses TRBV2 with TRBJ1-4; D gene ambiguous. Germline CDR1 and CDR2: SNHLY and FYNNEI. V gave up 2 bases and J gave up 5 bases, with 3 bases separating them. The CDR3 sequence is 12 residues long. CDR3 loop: CASSEQNEKLFF. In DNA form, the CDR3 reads TGTGCCAGCAGTGAACAAAATGAAAAACTGTTTTTT.

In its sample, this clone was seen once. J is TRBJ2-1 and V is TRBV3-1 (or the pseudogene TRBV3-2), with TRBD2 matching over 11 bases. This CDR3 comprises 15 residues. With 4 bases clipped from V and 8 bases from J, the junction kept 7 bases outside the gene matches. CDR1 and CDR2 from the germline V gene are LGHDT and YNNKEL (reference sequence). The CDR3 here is CASSPHSGGADEQFF. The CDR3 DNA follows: TGTGCCAGCAGCCCGCATAGCGGGGGGGCAGATGAGCAGTTCTTC.

CDR3 amino acids: CSVVRSPGTEAFF. The CDR3 nucleotides are TGCAGCGTTGTCCGGTCCCCGGGTACTGAAGCTTTCTTT. The V call is TRBV29-1, the J call TRBJ1-1; D unresolved. Germline values: CDR1 SQVTM, CDR2 ANQGSEA. The CDR3 is 13 residues long. The ends were cut back, 4 bases at V and 5 bases at J, with 14 bases in the middle. Full variable domain (rest looked up from reference TRBV29-1 and TRBJ1-1): SAVISQKPSRDICQRGTSLTIQCQVDSQVTMMFWYRQQPGQSLTLIATANQGSEATYESGFVIDKFPISRPNLTFSTLTVSNMSPEDSSIYLCSVVRSPGTEAFFGQGTRLTVV.

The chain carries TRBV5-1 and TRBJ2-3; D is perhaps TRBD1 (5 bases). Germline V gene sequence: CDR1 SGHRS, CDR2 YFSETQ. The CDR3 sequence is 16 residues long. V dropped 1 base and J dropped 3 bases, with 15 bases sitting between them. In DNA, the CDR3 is TGCGCCAGCAGCTTGCGAGCAGGGTACGGGACAGATACGCAGTATTTT. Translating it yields CASSLRAGYGTDTQYF.